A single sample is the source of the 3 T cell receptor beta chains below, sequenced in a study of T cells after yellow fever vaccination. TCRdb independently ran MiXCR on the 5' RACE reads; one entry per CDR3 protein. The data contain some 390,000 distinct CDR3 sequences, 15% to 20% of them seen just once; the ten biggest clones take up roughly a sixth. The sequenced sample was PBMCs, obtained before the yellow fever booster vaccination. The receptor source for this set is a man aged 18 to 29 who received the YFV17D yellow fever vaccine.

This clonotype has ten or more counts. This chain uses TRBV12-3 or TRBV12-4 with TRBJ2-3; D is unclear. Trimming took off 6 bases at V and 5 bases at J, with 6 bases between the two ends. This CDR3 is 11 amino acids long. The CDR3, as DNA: TGTGCCAGCAGCTGGGGAGATACGCAGTATTTT. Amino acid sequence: CASSWGDTQYF.

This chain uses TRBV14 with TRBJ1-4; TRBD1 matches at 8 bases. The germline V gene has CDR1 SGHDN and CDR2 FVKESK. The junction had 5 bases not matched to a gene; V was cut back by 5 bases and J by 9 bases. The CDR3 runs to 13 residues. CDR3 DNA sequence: TGTGCCAGCAGCGTCCGACAGGGGAAAAAACTGTTTTTT. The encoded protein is CASSVRQGKKLFF.

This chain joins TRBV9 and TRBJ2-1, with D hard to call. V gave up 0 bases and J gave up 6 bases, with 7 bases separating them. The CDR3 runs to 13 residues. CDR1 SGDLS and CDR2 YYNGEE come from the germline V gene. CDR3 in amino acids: CASSVAEVNEQFF. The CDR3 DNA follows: TGTGCCAGCAGCGTAGCTGAGGTCAATGAGCAGTTCTTC.